This TCR beta chain was found in a study of cytomegalovirus exposure and HLA in healthy donors. Turning to this clone: Its target is not known.

CDR1 is SGHRS, CDR2 YFSETQ, per germline. The CDR3 consists of 14 residues. Trimming took 0 bases from V and 6 from J, leaving 10 bases between them. Whole-study results and caveats: Investigators reported approximately 150 TCR beta chains as tied to cytomegalovirus. An analysis was carried out at a later point. It showed that HLA-associated TCR beta chains were more clonally expanded than equally common non-associated chains. Immune exposure data for these donors was limited to CMV serostatus. For cytomegalovirus status, the classifier reportedly gave diagnoses with high specificity and sensitivity.

Amplification used 60 Vbeta primers and 13 Jbeta primers. The data were produced by immunoSEQ multiplex PCR, yet TCRdb's version contains in-frame clones alone and is incomplete. The sample yields over 110,000 clones, around 75% seen once. The sample consisted of PBMCs. The clonotype comes from a female donor in good health and CMV-seronegative. The chain joins TRBV5-1 to TRBJ2-1, with a weak D call TRBD2 (5 bases). The CDR3 loop reads CASSLARGLNEQFF. The CDR3 nucleotides are TGCGCCAGCAGCTTGGCCCGAGGGCTCAATGAGCAGTTCTTC.